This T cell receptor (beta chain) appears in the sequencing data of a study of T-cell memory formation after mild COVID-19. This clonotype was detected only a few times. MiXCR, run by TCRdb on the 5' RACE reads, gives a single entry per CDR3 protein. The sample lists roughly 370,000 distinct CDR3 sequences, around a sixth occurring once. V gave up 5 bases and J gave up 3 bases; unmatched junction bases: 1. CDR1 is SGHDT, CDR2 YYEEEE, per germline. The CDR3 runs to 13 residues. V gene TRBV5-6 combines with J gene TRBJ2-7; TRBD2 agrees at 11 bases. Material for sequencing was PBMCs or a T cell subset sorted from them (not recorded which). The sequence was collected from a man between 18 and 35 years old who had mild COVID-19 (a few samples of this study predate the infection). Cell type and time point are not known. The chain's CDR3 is CASRTSGVYEQYF. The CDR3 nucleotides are TGTGCCAGCAGGACTAGCGGGGTCTACGAGCAGTACTTC.